This T cell receptor (beta chain) was found in a study of blood T cell repertoires in COVID-19. Study-level background: COVID-19 samples from acute and convalescent phases originated in the United States, Italy and Spain.

This clone was seen just once. The repertoire was sequenced with immunoSEQ multiplex PCR; TCRdb's copy has only in-frame clones and lacks some. This table holds about 300,000 clones, around 83% found once. Germline V lookup: CDR1 LNHDA, CDR2 SQIVND (reference sequence). Germline trimming cut 5 bases from V and 3 bases from J; bases unmatched to any gene: 4. The CDR3 is made up of 14 amino acids. The genes are TRBV19 and TRBJ2-3, with 8 bases fitting TRBD1. This clonotype was sampled from a woman aged 50 to 60 with acute or convalescent COVID-19. Sample: peripheral blood. The CDR3 is CASSEGQGTDTQYF. CDR3 nucleotide sequence: TGTGCCAGTAGTGAAGGACAGGGAACAGATACGCAGTATTTT.